This T cell receptor (beta chain) was identified in a study of cytomegalovirus exposure and HLA in healthy donors. Findings of the study overall: Trimming of TCR beta V- and J-genes showed a link, identified in a later analysis, to a missense DCLRE1C variant.

As to this clone: Its target is unknown.

The PCR was carried out with 60 Vbeta primers and 13 Jbeta primers. The table came from immunoSEQ multiplex PCR; TCRdb's copy has only in-frame clones and leaves some out. Here the sample spans some 110,000 clones, approximately 81% being singletons. CDR3 length equals 15 residues. CDR1 is SEHNR and CDR2 is FQNEAQ in the germline V gene (reference sequence). V was cut by 5 bases and J by 2 bases, with 16 bases left in between. This chain uses TRBV7-9 with TRBJ2-7; D remains ambiguous. The receptor was derived from a man younger than 45 in good health and CMV-seronegative. The sample was PBMCs. The CDR3 DNA is TGTGCCAGCAGCCCCGCCCAGGTGACACCCTACGAGCAGTACTTC. Protein sequence: CASSPAQVTPYEQYF.